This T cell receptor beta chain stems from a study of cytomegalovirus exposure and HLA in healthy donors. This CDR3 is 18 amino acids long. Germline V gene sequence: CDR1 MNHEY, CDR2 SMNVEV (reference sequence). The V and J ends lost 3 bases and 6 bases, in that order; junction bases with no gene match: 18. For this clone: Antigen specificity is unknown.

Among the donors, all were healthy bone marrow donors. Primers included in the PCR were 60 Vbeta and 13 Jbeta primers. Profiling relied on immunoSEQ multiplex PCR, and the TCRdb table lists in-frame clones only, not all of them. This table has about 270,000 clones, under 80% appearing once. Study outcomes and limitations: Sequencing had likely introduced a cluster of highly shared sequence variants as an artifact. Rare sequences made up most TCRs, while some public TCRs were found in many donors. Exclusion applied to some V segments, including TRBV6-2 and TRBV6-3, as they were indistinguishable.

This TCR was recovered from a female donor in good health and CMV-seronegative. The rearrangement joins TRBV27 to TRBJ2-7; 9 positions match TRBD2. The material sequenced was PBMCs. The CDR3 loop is CASSFLRDKSGRLGEQYF. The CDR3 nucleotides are TGTGCCAGCAGTTTCCTCCGGGACAAAAGCGGGAGGCTGGGCGAGCAGTACTTC.